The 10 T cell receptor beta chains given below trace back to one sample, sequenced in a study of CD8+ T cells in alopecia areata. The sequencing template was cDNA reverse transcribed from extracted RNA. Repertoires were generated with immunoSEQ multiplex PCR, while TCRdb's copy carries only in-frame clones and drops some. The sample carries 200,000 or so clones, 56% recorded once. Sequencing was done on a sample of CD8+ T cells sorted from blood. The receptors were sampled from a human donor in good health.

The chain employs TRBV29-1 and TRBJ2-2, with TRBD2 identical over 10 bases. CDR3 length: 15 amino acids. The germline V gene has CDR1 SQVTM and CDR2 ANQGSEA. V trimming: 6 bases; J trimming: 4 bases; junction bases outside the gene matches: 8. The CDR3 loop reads CSVASGGASTGELFF. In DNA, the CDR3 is TGCAGCGTGGCCAGCGGGGGGGCCAGCACCGGGGAGCTGTTTTTT.

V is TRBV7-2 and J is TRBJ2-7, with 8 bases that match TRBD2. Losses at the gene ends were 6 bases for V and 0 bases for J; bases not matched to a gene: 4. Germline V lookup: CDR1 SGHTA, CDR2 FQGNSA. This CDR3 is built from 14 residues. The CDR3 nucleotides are TGTGCCAGCAGAACTAGCGGTAGCTCCTACGAGCAGTACTTC. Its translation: CASRTSGSSYEQYF.

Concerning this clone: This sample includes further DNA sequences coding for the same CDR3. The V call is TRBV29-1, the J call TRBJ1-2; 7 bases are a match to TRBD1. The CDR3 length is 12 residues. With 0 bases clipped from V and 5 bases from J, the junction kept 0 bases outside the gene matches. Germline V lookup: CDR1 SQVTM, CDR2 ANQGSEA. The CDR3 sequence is CSVEDRGYGYTF. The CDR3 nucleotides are TGCAGCGTTGAAGACAGGGGGTATGGCTACACCTTC.

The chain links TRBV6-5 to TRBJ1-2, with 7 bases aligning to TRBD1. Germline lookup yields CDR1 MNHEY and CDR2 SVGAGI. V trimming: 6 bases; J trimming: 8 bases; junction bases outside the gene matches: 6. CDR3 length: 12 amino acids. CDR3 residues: CASSLTGTGYTF. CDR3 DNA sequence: TGTGCCAGCAGCCTGACAGGGACGGGCTACACCTTC.

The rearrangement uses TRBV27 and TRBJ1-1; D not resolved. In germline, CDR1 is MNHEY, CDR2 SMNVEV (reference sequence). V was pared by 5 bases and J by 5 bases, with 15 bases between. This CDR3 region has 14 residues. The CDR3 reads CASSMTAAGTEAFF. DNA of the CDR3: TGTGCCAGCAGTATGACCGCGGCAGGAACTGAAGCTTTCTTT.

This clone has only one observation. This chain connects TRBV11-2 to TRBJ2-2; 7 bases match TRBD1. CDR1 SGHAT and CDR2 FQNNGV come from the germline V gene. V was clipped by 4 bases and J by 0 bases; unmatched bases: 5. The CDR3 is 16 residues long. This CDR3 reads CASSSTGPTNTGELFF. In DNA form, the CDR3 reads TGTGCCAGCAGCTCGACAGGGCCGACGAACACCGGGGAGCTGTTTTTT. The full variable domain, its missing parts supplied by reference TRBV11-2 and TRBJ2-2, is EAGVAQSPRYKIIEKRQSVAFWCNPISGHATLYWYQQILGQGPKLLIQFQNNGVVDDSQLPKDRFSAERLKGVDSTLKIQPAKLEDSAVYLCASSSTGPTNTGELFFGEGSRLTVL.

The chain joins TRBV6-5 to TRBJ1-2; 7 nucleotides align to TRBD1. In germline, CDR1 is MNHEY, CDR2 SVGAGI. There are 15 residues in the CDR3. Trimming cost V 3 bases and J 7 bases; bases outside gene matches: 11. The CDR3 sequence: CASSYQGGGLGGYTF. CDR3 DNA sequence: TGTGCCAGCAGTTATCAGGGGGGAGGGCTAGGTGGCTACACCTTC.

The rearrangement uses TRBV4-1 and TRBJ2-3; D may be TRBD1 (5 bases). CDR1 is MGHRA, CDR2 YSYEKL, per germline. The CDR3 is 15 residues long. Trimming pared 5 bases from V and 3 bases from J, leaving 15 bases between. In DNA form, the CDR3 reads TGCGCCAGCAGCGGGCAGGGCGGTGGGACAGATACGCAGTATTTT. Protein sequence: CASSGQGGGTDTQYF.

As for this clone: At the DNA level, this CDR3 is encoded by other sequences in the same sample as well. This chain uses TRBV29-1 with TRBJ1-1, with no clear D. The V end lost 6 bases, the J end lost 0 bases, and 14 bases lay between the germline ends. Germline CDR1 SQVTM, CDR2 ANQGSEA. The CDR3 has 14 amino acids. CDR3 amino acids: CSVDASGVNTEAFF. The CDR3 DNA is TGCAGCGTCGACGCCTCCGGGGTGAACACTGAAGCTTTCTTT.

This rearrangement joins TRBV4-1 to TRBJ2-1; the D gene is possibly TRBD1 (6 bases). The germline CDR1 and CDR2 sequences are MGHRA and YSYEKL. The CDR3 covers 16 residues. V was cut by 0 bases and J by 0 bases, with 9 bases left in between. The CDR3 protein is CASSQDQGSSYNEQFF. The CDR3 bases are TGCGCCAGCAGCCAAGATCAGGGGAGCTCCTACAATGAGCAGTTCTTC.